Below are 28 T cell receptor beta chains sequenced from a single sample in a study of cytomegalovirus exposure and HLA in healthy donors. The study ran its PCR with 60 Vbeta and 13 Jbeta primers. Measured with immunoSEQ multiplex PCR; TCRdb has only the in-frame clones, and not every one. The data show about 180,000 clones, around 80% seen once. Sequencing input: PBMCs. Receptor source: a man aged 18 to 29 in good health and CMV-seronegative.

This chain uses TRBV7-2 with TRBJ2-7; TRBD2 matches at 7 bases. Trimming removed 1 base from V and 2 bases from J; junction bases left unmatched: 5. Germline V gives CDR1 SGHTA, CDR2 FQGNSA. This CDR3 comprises 15 residues. Written as DNA, the CDR3 is TGTGCCAGCAGCTTAGGTCCTAGCGGAACCTACGAGCAGTACTTC. Its protein product is CASSLGPSGTYEQYF.

This clone was seen more than once but under ten times. The chain is built from TRBV6-1 and TRBJ2-5; perhaps TRBD1 as D (5 bases). The DNA end is a closer match to TRBJ2-7, so the J assignment may be wrong. The CDR3 sequence is 12 residues long. Germline assignment: CDR1 MNHNS and CDR2 SASEGT. CDR3 loop: CASFGASYEQYF. Written as DNA, the CDR3 is TGTGCCAGCTTTGGGGCGTCCTACGAGCAGTACTTC.

This chain uses TRBV15 with TRBJ2-2; D is possibly TRBD2 (6 bases). There are 13 residues in the CDR3. Germline V gene sequence: CDR1 LNHNV, CDR2 YYDKDF (reference sequence). With 3 bases removed from V and 5 bases from J, the gap between germline ends came to 7 bases. The DNA of the CDR3 is TGTGCCACCAGCAGGGGGGGAACCGGGGAGCTGTTTTTT. It is translated as CATSRGGTGELFF.

CDR3 region: CASKGGYSPLHF. The DNA of the CDR3 is TGTGCCAGCAAAGGAGGGTATTCACCCCTCCACTTT. This chain connects TRBV27 to TRBJ1-6; D is ambiguous. The CDR3 is made up of 12 amino acids. V was clipped by 7 bases and J by 8 bases, with 9 bases between them. Germline V gene lookup returns CDR1 MNHEY and CDR2 SMNVEV (reference sequence).

The chain carries TRBV7-6 and TRBJ2-1; 7 bases line up with TRBD1. Germline CDR1 is SGHVS and CDR2 is FNYEAQ. V was clipped by 2 bases and J by 0 bases; unmatched bases: 4. The CDR3 has 16 residues. The CDR3 is CASSLQQGFSYNEQFF. The CDR3 DNA is TGTGCCAGCAGCTTACAACAGGGGTTCTCCTACAATGAGCAGTTCTTC.

J is TRBJ1-1 and V is TRBV5-1; a weak D match, TRBD1 (6 bases). Germline CDR1 and CDR2: SGHRS and YFSETQ. CDR3 length equals 14 residues. V was clipped by 4 bases and J by 0 bases, with 10 bases between them. CDR3 nucleotide sequence: TGCGCCAGCAGCAGAGGGGGTGTGAACACTGAAGCTTTCTTT. Protein sequence: CASSRGGVNTEAFF.

This clone appeared once. The chain combines TRBV6-1 with TRBJ2-4, with 10 bases aligning to TRBD1. The CDR3 is 14 residues long. Germline CDR1 reads MNHNS; CDR2 reads SASEGT. The trim removed 4 bases at V and 6 bases at J, leaving 3 bases unmatched. CDR3 residues: CASSVGQGGNIQYF. CDR3 sequence (DNA): TGTGCCAGCAGTGTCGGACAGGGGGGAAACATTCAGTACTTC.

This sequence joins TRBV27 and TRBJ1-6; weak D call: TRBD1 (5 bases). CDR1 is MNHEY and CDR2 is SMNVEV in the germline V gene (reference sequence). The germline V and J ends were trimmed by 0 bases and 8 bases, with 11 bases remaining between them. CDR3 length: 15 residues. CDR3 protein: CASSLSGGADSPLHF. Here the CDR3 DNA reads TGTGCCAGCAGTTTATCGGGGGGAGCGGATTCACCCCTCCACTTT.

The V and J genes are TRBV5-1 and TRBJ2-1; 7 nucleotides align to TRBD2. Germline V gives CDR1 SGHRS, CDR2 YFSETQ. V shed 0 bases, J shed 7 bases, and the junction held 10 bases outside the gene matches. The CDR3 is made up of 16 amino acids. This CDR3 reads CASSLAATSTMNEQFF. The CDR3 bases are TGCGCCAGCAGCTTGGCCGCGACTAGCACGATGAATGAGCAGTTCTTC.

J is TRBJ2-1 and V is TRBV5-1, with TRBD2 identical over 9 bases. The CDR3 extends over 16 amino acids. Germline CDR1 and CDR2: SGHRS and YFSETQ. The V and J ends lost 0 bases and 2 bases, in that order; junction bases with no gene match: 3. Written as DNA, the CDR3 is TGCGCCAGCAGCTTGGATGCGGGGGGGCCCTACAATGAGCAGTTCTTC. Translated: CASSLDAGGPYNEQFF.

The rearrangement joins TRBV9 to TRBJ2-3; 14 bases match TRBD2. The ends lost 4 bases at V and 4 bases at J; junction bases unmatched: 5. Germline values: CDR1 SGDLS, CDR2 YYNGEE. CDR3 size: 16 residues. CDR3 sequence: CASSRGTSGRADTQYF. The CDR3 DNA follows: TGTGCCAGCAGCCGAGGGACTAGCGGGAGAGCAGATACGCAGTATTTT.

The J gene is TRBJ2-5, the V gene TRBV5-4, with TRBD2 matching over 11 bases. V dropped 7 bases and J dropped 3; count of bases not matched to a gene: 8. The CDR3 sequence is 15 residues long. CDR1 and CDR2 from the germline V gene are SGHNT and YYREEE (reference sequence). The CDR3 loop is CASGYSGGAEETQYF. The CDR3 nucleotides read TGTGCCAGCGGCTATAGCGGGGGGGCTGAAGAGACCCAGTACTTC.

The chain is built from TRBV7-2 and TRBJ2-7; D gene unclear. Deletions cut 1 base from V and 0 bases from J, with 10 bases between. The CDR3 is made up of 15 amino acids. Per germline, CDR1 SGHTA and CDR2 FQGNSA. The CDR3 loop reads CASSLVVGSSYEQYF. DNA for the CDR3: TGTGCCAGCAGCTTAGTGGTTGGCAGCTCCTACGAGCAGTACTTC.

This chain connects TRBV5-1 to TRBJ2-3; 7 positions agree with TRBD1. V shed 6 bases and J 3 bases; nucleotides not matched to a gene: 16. The CDR3 totals 17 residues. The germline CDR1 and CDR2 sequences are SGHRS and YFSETQ. DNA for the CDR3: TGCGCCAGCACCCCGGATGCTCCGAGACAGGGAACAGATACGCAGTATTTT. Protein: CASTPDAPRQGTDTQYF.

The genes are TRBV2 and TRBJ1-3, with 9 bases fitting TRBD1. The trim removed 6 bases at V and 4 bases at J, leaving 10 bases unmatched. Germline V gene lookup returns CDR1 SNHLY and CDR2 FYNNEI. The CDR3 loop spans 16 amino acids. The CDR3 spells CASRPGGQGAGNTIYF. In nucleotides, the CDR3 is TGTGCCAGCAGACCCGGGGGACAGGGAGCGGGAAACACCATATATTTT.

This chain joins TRBV10-3 and TRBJ2-1, with 13 bases matching TRBD2. Per germline, CDR1 ENHRY and CDR2 SYGVKD. CDR3 length equals 13 residues. Unmatched junction bases numbered 5, after V lost 10 bases and J lost 8 bases. The CDR3 nucleotides read TGTGCCAGGACTAGCGGGGGCCGCTATGAGCAGTTCTTC. Translation: CARTSGGRYEQFF.

The rearrangement links TRBV7-2 to TRBJ2-5, with 9 bases lining up with TRBD1. CDR1 and CDR2 (germline): SGHTA, FQGNSA. V shed 2 bases and J 5 bases; nucleotides not matched to a gene: 9. CDR3 length: 16 amino acids. CDR3 residues: CASSLQATGGLETQYF. CDR3 sequence (DNA): TGTGCCAGCAGCTTACAGGCGACAGGGGGGCTGGAGACCCAGTACTTC.

This clone was observed once. The J gene is TRBJ1-6, the V gene TRBV27; possibly TRBD1 for D (5 bases). CDR3 length: 19 amino acids. Deletions cut 0 bases from V and 0 bases from J, with 15 bases between. In germline, CDR1 is MNHEY, CDR2 SMNVEV (reference sequence). The CDR3 DNA follows: TGTGCCAGCAGTTTATCGTTCTCCAGGGCGAGCTCCTATAATTCACCCCTCCACTTT. Translation gives CASSLSFSRASSYNSPLHF.

In the case of this clone: Other DNA sequences in the sample encode the same CDR3. The chain joins TRBV28 to TRBJ1-2; tentative D call: TRBD1 (5 bases). The V and J ends lost 2 bases and 5 bases respectively, with 9 bases between them. From germline, CDR1 is MDHEN and CDR2 SYDVKM. The CDR3 is 13 amino acids. In nucleotides, the CDR3 is TGTGCCAGCAGTTTAAGTGGGGGGTATGGCTACACCTTC. Translation: CASSLSGGYGYTF.

The rearrangement uses TRBV28 and TRBJ2-3; a weak D match, TRBD1 (6 bases). This CDR3 is built from 15 residues. Trimming cost V 3 bases and J 0 bases, with 10 bases left between them. The germline V gene has CDR1 MDHEN and CDR2 SYDVKM. As DNA, the CDR3 is TGTGCCAGCAGTTTTGGGGGCGGGAGCACAGATACGCAGTATTTT. Its translation is CASSFGGGSTDTQYF.

This clone is a singleton in its sample. This chain uses TRBV7-9 with TRBJ1-1; 7 nucleotides agree with TRBD1. Germline values: CDR1 SEHNR, CDR2 FQNEAQ (reference sequence). Trimming took 4 bases from V and 3 from J; bases not matched to a gene: 8. This CDR3 comprises 15 residues. CDR3 sequence (DNA): TGTGCCAGCAGCTCTCACAGGGGTGGGGACACTGAAGCTTTCTTT. Its protein is CASSSHRGGDTEAFF.

In its sample, this clone ranks as medium-sized (0.01 to 0.1%). The chain links TRBV7-9 to TRBJ1-1; 9 bases align to TRBD1. V dropped 5 bases and J dropped 1; count of bases not matched to a gene: 11. Germline V gene data show CDR1 as SEHNR and CDR2 as FQNEAQ (reference sequence). This CDR3 spans 17 amino acids. The CDR3 loop is CASSAPPGQGSNTEAFF. DNA for the CDR3: TGTGCCAGCAGCGCCCCTCCGGGACAGGGTTCGAACACTGAAGCTTTCTTT.

V and J are TRBV5-5 and TRBJ2-7, with D possibly TRBD2 on 6 matching bases. The CDR3 loop spans 14 amino acids. Deletions cut 4 bases from V and 0 bases from J, with 11 bases between. Germline CDR1 is SGHKS and CDR2 is YYEKEE (reference sequence). Written as DNA, the CDR3 is TGTGCCAGCAGCCCCCGGACTAACTCCTACGAGCAGTACTTC. It translates to CASSPRTNSYEQYF.

The rearrangement joins TRBV27 to TRBJ1-2, with 9 bases fitting TRBD1. The CDR3 loop spans 14 amino acids. V shed 6 bases, J shed 6 bases, and the junction held 8 bases outside the gene matches. Germline-derived CDR1 and CDR2 are MNHEY and SMNVEV (reference sequence). The CDR3 is CASSPPGTGNGYTF. CDR3 sequence (DNA): TGTGCCAGCAGCCCCCCCGGGACAGGGAATGGCTACACCTTC.

V usage is TRBV5-7 and J usage is TRBJ2-5; 12 bases match TRBD2. TRBV5-7 is placed among ORFs of uncertain function. The CDR3 loop spans 16 amino acids. After removal of 4 bases from V and 2 bases from J, the junction contained 6 bases not matched to a gene. The CDR3 is CASSPGLAGFQETQYF. The CDR3 DNA reads TGTGCCAGCAGCCCGGGACTAGCGGGTTTTCAAGAGACCCAGTACTTC.

The chain joins TRBV6-1 to TRBJ1-2; 8 positions match TRBD1. The CDR3 has 15 residues. Trimming took 6 bases from V and 4 from J; bases not matched to a gene: 10. Germline loops: CDR1 MNHNS, CDR2 SASEGT. The CDR3 reads CASRGLDRGGYGYTF. The DNA of the CDR3 is TGTGCCAGCAGGGGCCTTGACAGGGGTGGCTATGGCTACACCTTC.

The rearrangement joins TRBV5-1 to TRBJ2-3, with TRBD2 matching 7 bases. V shed 0 bases and J 0 bases; nucleotides not matched to a gene: 7. The length of the CDR3 is 17 residues. CDR1 and CDR2 (germline): SGHRS, YFSETQ. CDR3 DNA: TGCGCCAGCAGCTTGGGTGCTAGCGGAAAAAGCACAGATACGCAGTATTTT. This encodes CASSLGASGKSTDTQYF.

As DNA, the CDR3 is TGCGCCAGCAGCCAACACCCCCGGGGGCCAGGGGGGAACACTGAAGCTTTCTTT. It specifies CASSQHPRGPGGNTEAFF. V usage is TRBV5-1 and J usage is TRBJ1-1; 7 nucleotides align to TRBD1. CDR1 is SGHRS, CDR2 YFSETQ, per germline. This CDR3 has 18 amino acids. Trimming took 4 bases from V and 1 from J; bases not matched to a gene: 16.